Described below is a single T cell receptor beta chain sequence and its context. This sample stems from a study of technical replicates of blood from a handful of donors. Libraries were prepared by immunoSEQ multiplex PCR; TCRdb keeps only in-frame clonotypes and omits some of them. The sample records under 85,000 clones, nearly 95% being singletons. This CDR3 comprises 15 residues. V lost 3 bases and J lost 1, with 11 bases in between. Germline CDR1 is SGHTA and CDR2 is FQGTGA. The sequence derives from a human donor in good health. The V gene is TRBV7-3, the J gene TRBJ2-3; a weak D match, TRBD1 (6 bases). The sequenced sample consisted of T cells isolated from PBMCs. CDR3 in amino acids: CASSFSRGRTDTQYF. CDR3 nucleotides: TGTGCCAGCAGCTTCAGCAGGGGTCGCACAGATACGCAGTATTTT.